Presented here are 23 T cell receptor beta chains from one specimen sequenced in a study of a mutant IDH1 vaccine in newly diagnosed glioma. Sample time point: week 23, last vaccination. Vaccination used 300 ug of mutant IDH1 20-mer peptide per dose, with topical imiquimod. These receptors have no known antigen. The repertoire was sequenced with immunoSEQ multiplex PCR; TCRdb's copy has only in-frame clones and lacks some. The sample carries 41,000 or so clones, around 76% recorded once. The input for sequencing was PBMCs, taken from a glioma patient whose treatment included an IDH1 peptide vaccine. The receptors originated from a woman between 35 and 50 years old with glioma. Some clones in this sample may be carry-over from other donors' samples.

This chain links TRBV4-3 with TRBJ1-4, with a possible D match to TRBD1 (5 bases). Trimming stripped 0 bases from V and 11 bases from J, with 19 bases between. Germline CDR1 LGHNA, CDR2 YSLEER. CDR3 size: 16 residues. CDR3 amino acids: CASSQDGGGGGGKLFF. DNA of the CDR3: TGCGCCAGCAGCCAAGATGGTGGGGGTGGCGGCGGGAAACTGTTTTTT.

The V and J genes are TRBV9 and TRBJ2-3; unclear D gene. This CDR3 contains 14 residues. Trimming removed 1 base from V and 2 bases from J, with 8 bases in between. Germline CDR1 is SGDLS and CDR2 is YYNGEE. The CDR3 region has the DNA TGTGCCAGCAGCGTATATGTAGCCACAGATACGCAGTATTTT. It specifies CASSVYVATDTQYF. The full variable domain, its missing parts supplied by reference TRBV9 and TRBJ2-3, is DSGVTQTPKHLITATGQRVTLRCSPRSGDLSVYWYQQSLDQGLQFLIQYYNGEERAKGNILERFSAQQFPDLHSELNLSSLELGDSALYFCASSVYVATDTQYFGPGTRLTVL.

The chain joins TRBV19 to TRBJ1-2; no firm D call. The V gene lost 3 bases and the J gene lost 3 bases, with 8 bases spanning the gap. Germline lookup yields CDR1 LNHDA and CDR2 SQIVND (reference sequence). This CDR3 contains 13 residues. The CDR3 spells CASSIRRDYGYTF. CDR3 nucleotides: TGTGCCAGTAGTATCCGGCGAGACTATGGCTACACCTTC.

The DNA of the CDR3 is TGTGCCAGCAGCTTCCTACTAGCGGGGGGACTCTACGAGCAGTACTTC. Translating it yields CASSFLLAGGLYEQYF. The chain joins TRBV7-2 to TRBJ2-7; 12 positions match TRBD2. J lost 3 bases, V lost 3 bases, and 6 bases had no gene match. The CDR3 has 16 amino acids. Germline assignment: CDR1 SGHTA and CDR2 FQGNSA.

V gene TRBV19 combines with J gene TRBJ1-2; tentative D call: TRBD1 (6 bases). Germline CDR1 LNHDA, CDR2 SQIVND (reference sequence). Trimming left V 3 bases short and J 13 bases short, with 12 bases between. The CDR3 consists of 11 residues. The CDR3 sequence is CASSMGTSITF. CDR3 DNA: TGTGCCAGTAGTATGGGGACATCGATCACCTTC.

The chain has TRBV4-3 and TRBJ2-7, with D maybe TRBD2 (6 bases). CDR1 is LGHNA, CDR2 YSLEER, per germline. V lost 0 bases and J lost 1, with 13 bases in between. CDR3 size: 16 residues. CDR3 bases: TGCGCCAGCAGCCAAGACGGGGTAGCGGAATCCTACGAGCAGTACTTC. Encoded protein: CASSQDGVAESYEQYF.

This chain links TRBV4-2 with TRBJ1-4; no clear D. The V and J ends lost 1 base and 2 bases respectively, with 8 bases between them. The CDR3 sequence is 15 residues long. CDR1 is LGHNA, CDR2 YNFKEQ, per germline. The CDR3 DNA reads TGTGCCAGCAGCCAAGCCACGGGTACTAATGAAAAACTGTTTTTT. As protein: CASSQATGTNEKLFF.

The J gene is TRBJ2-2, the V gene TRBV10-3; D perhaps matches TRBD2 (5 bases). CDR3 length: 12 amino acids. CDR1 and CDR2 from the germline V gene are ENHRY and SYGVKD. V shed 7 bases and J shed 6 bases, with 9 bases lying between them. DNA of the CDR3: TGTGCCATCACTGGAGGAGCCGGGGAGCTGTTTTTT. Translating it yields CAITGGAGELFF.

The chain joins TRBV7-2 to TRBJ2-1; D perhaps matches TRBD2 (6 bases). The germline CDR1 and CDR2 sequences are SGHTA and FQGNSA. The V gene lost 5 bases and the J gene lost 3 bases, with 11 bases spanning the gap. The CDR3 has 14 residues. The CDR3 is CASSPRGSYNEQFF. The CDR3 bases are TGTGCCAGCAGCCCACGGGGGAGCTACAATGAGCAGTTCTTC.

The CDR3 DNA sequence: TGTGCCAGCAGAGGGACTCCAGGAAACACCATATATTTT. Amino acid sequence: CASRGTPGNTIYF. The chain combines TRBV4-2 with TRBJ1-3; possibly TRBD1 for D (5 bases). CDR1 LGHNA and CDR2 YNFKEQ come from the germline V gene. Trimming took 6 bases from V and 4 from J, leaving 10 bases between them. The CDR3 totals 13 residues.

This chain connects TRBV6-1 to TRBJ1-5; no firm D call. With 4 bases removed from V and 10 bases from J, the gap between germline ends came to 11 bases. The CDR3 runs 12 residues. Per the germline V gene, CDR1 is MNHNS and CDR2 is SASEGT. The chain's CDR3 is CASSADVQPQHF. As DNA, the CDR3 is TGTGCCAGCAGTGCGGATGTTCAACCCCAGCATTTT.

In its sample, this clone was seen once. V is TRBV5-4 and J is TRBJ2-7, with a weak D call TRBD2 (8 bases). The V end lost 4 bases, the J end lost 2 bases, and 13 bases lay between the germline ends. Germline-derived CDR1 and CDR2 are SGHNT and YYREEE (reference sequence). This CDR3 is 14 amino acids long. The CDR3 reads CASSPGRGPYEQYF. CDR3 DNA: TGTGCCAGCAGCCCCGGGAGGGGGCCCTACGAGCAGTACTTC.

The chain uses TRBV9 and TRBJ2-2, with TRBD1 as a possible D gene (5 bases). Germline V lookup: CDR1 SGDLS, CDR2 YYNGEE. Trimming removed 1 base from V and 4 bases from J, with 8 bases in between. This CDR3 comprises 14 residues. CDR3 sequence: CASSVSQVTGELFF. The CDR3 bases are TGTGCCAGCAGCGTATCACAGGTCACCGGGGAGCTGTTTTTT.

This chain links TRBV10-3 with TRBJ2-5; 9 nucleotides agree with TRBD1. The germline CDR1 and CDR2 sequences are ENHRY and SYGVKD. The J segment lost 4 bases and the V segment lost 5 bases, leaving 11 bases of the junction unmatched. The CDR3 extends over 16 amino acids. The CDR3, as DNA: TGTGCCATCAGTCGGTCGGGACAGGGAAGGGGAGAGACCCAGTACTTC. It encodes CAISRSGQGRGETQYF.

The J gene is TRBJ2-1, the V gene TRBV5-1; 7 bases map to TRBD1. Germline CDR1 SGHRS, CDR2 YFSETQ. This CDR3 has 17 amino acids. The V gene end was trimmed by 0 bases and the J gene end by 4 bases; junction bases not matched to a gene: 10. This CDR3 reads CASSLEGQPRVYNEQFF. DNA of the CDR3: TGCGCCAGCAGCTTGGAGGGACAGCCGAGGGTTTACAATGAGCAGTTCTTC.

V gene TRBV5-6 combines with J gene TRBJ2-7; 12 bases are shared with TRBD2. Germline trimming cut 4 bases from V and 1 base from J; bases unmatched to any gene: 6. The CDR3 has 16 amino acids. Germline V gives CDR1 SGHDT, CDR2 YYEEEE. The CDR3 DNA sequence: TGTGCCAGCAGCCTACGTACTAGCGGGAGGTCCTACGAGCAGTACTTC. Protein sequence: CASSLRTSGRSYEQYF.

This clone was found a few times. The chain combines TRBV5-1 with TRBJ1-4; the D gene is possibly TRBD1 (6 bases). The CDR3 loop spans 14 amino acids. V was cut by 0 bases and J by 8 bases, with 11 bases left in between. Looked up from germline, CDR1 is SGHRS and CDR2 is YFSETQ. The CDR3 here is CASSLGAGDEKLFF. The DNA for the CDR3 is TGCGCCAGCAGCTTGGGGGCAGGGGACGAAAAACTGTTTTTT.

The genes are TRBV19 and TRBJ2-7, with TRBD1 identical over 8 bases. CDR1 is LNHDA and CDR2 is SQIVND in the germline V gene (reference sequence). This CDR3 contains 15 residues. J was trimmed by 5 bases and V by 6 bases; bases with no gene match: 12. The DNA for the CDR3 is TGTGCCAGTAGCCCCCGGGACAGGTTCCTGAACGAGCAGTACTTC. Protein product: CASSPRDRFLNEQYF.

The V call is TRBV7-2, the J call TRBJ2-3, with TRBD2 matching 7 bases. CDR3 size: 14 residues. The trim removed 4 bases at V and 6 bases at J, leaving 7 bases unmatched. Germline V gene lookup returns CDR1 SGHTA and CDR2 FQGNSA. This CDR3 reads CASSSQTSRDTQYF. The DNA for the CDR3 is TGTGCCAGCAGCTCCCAGACTAGCCGGGATACGCAGTATTTT.

V gene TRBV5-1 combines with J gene TRBJ1-2, with D uncertain. This CDR3 contains 14 residues. Trimming pared 1 base from V and 6 bases from J, leaving 13 bases between. From germline, CDR1 is SGHRS and CDR2 YFSETQ. The CDR3 nucleotides read TGCGCCAGCAGCTTGTATGTCGCCGGTGATGGCTACACCTTC. Amino acid sequence: CASSLYVAGDGYTF.

The V and J genes are TRBV27 and TRBJ2-3; 8 positions match TRBD2. V dropped 5 bases and J dropped 3; count of bases not matched to a gene: 7. The length of the CDR3 is 15 residues. Germline V gene lookup returns CDR1 MNHEY and CDR2 SMNVEV (reference sequence). In DNA, the CDR3 is TGTGCCAGCAGTGGCAGCGGGAGTAAGACAGATACGCAGTATTTT. This gives the protein CASSGSGSKTDTQYF.

The chain is built from TRBV9 and TRBJ2-7; D may be TRBD1 or TRBD2 (5 bases each). The CDR3 spans 14 residues. Germline V lookup: CDR1 SGDLS, CDR2 YYNGEE. Trimming stripped 5 bases from V and 5 bases from J, with 17 bases between. The DNA of the CDR3 is TGTGCCAGCAGTGAACGACCGGGGCCCCACGAGCAGTACTTC. Encoded protein: CASSERPGPHEQYF. The full variable domain, its missing parts supplied by reference TRBV9 and TRBJ2-7, is DSGVTQTPKHLITATGQRVTLRCSPRSGDLSVYWYQQSLDQGLQFLIQYYNGEERAKGNILERFSAQQFPDLHSELNLSSLELGDSALYFCASSERPGPHEQYFGPGTRLTVT.

The CDR3 nucleotides are TGTGCCACCACAAGCGGGGCCTACAATGAGCAGTTCTTC. It translates to CATTSGAYNEQFF. This chain uses TRBV6-1 with TRBJ2-1, with 7 bases identical to TRBD2. After removal of 10 bases from V and 2 bases from J, the junction contained 5 bases not matched to a gene. Germline CDR1 and CDR2: MNHNS and SASEGT. CDR3 length equals 13 residues.